This T cell receptor beta chain was recovered during a study of beta chain features in type 1 diabetes. On the study more broadly: All samples yielded around 98 million examined sorted cells. Study-wide findings and caveats: VDJ junctions from type 1 diabetes patients carried fewer insertions and larger deletions. Shorter TCRB CDR3s, moderately but significantly so, were found in Type 1 diabetes patients in all four CD4+ subsets.

As concerns this clone: As yet, its antigen is unknown.

Every isolated RNA sample was fully reverse transcribed, so sequencing captured expressed TCRB transcripts. An average about 3.6 million reads came from naive, central memory and regulatory T cell samples. Produced via immunoSEQ multiplex PCR; TCRdb's table is partial and in-frame only. The top ten clones hold approximately 0.022% of a sample with 680,000 or so clones, 13% of them seen once. The sequence derives from a man aged 18-30 years with type 1 diabetes. Sequenced sample: naive CD4+ T cells from blood.

CDR3 DNA: TGTGCCAGCAGCGTAGGAGCGGTCGGGAGCTCCTACGAGCAGTACTTC. Translated: CASSVGAVGSSYEQYF. This chain links TRBV9 with TRBJ2-7; possibly TRBD2 for D (6 bases). The ends were cut back, 0 bases at V and 0 bases at J, with 13 bases in the middle. This CDR3 is 16 amino acids long. Germline CDR1 reads SGDLS; CDR2 reads YYNGEE.